Listed here is a single T cell receptor beta chain. Its antigen remains unidentified. These data originate in a study of cytotoxic CD8 clonotypes in ibrutinib-treated CLL. Study-wide results and limits: An increase in clonality occurred at ibrutinib response, followed by a return toward baseline at progression. Sampling of sustained-remission and progressing patients occurred at differing times.

Depth targeted 1 in 200,000 to 1 in 1 million T cells, averaging roughly 9.3x coverage per clonotype. The method was immunoSEQ multiplex PCR; TCRdb's version includes in-frame clones alone and lacks a portion of them. The sample records more than 200,000 clones, 70% being singletons. The CDR3 is made up of 12 amino acids. Germline values: CDR1 LGHNA, CDR2 YNFKEQ. The germline V and J ends were trimmed by 3 bases and 6 bases, with 9 bases remaining between them. The receptor was isolated from a human donor with chronic lymphocytic leukemia. The sequencing used PBMCs, collected after 24 months of ibrutinib treatment. The chain recombines TRBV4-2 with TRBJ2-7, with D hard to call. The chain's CDR3 is CASSHGVGEQYF. The CDR3 DNA reads TGTGCCAGCAGCCATGGGGTTGGCGAGCAGTACTTC.